This note documents a single T cell receptor (beta chain) sequence. Its antigen is unknown. Within one base of it there is no much larger clone, and no base qualities were kept. This entry belongs to a study of CD4 T cells in relation to SARS-CoV-2 and coronaviruses (dated by TCRdb to about 2021). About the full investigation: HLA restriction was mapped for shared crossreactive spike epitopes using patient-derived lymphoblastoid cell lines. At the level of individual TCR clonotypes, the study evaluated whether memory CD4+ T cells crossreact between the spike proteins of SARS-CoV-2 and those of common cold coronaviruses. The Adaptive Biotechnologies TCR-sequencing kit was used to sequence samples from a few pre-COVID donors and the naive versus memory experiments, whereas other data were Illumina-based. For other donors in the study, expansion assays were sequenced with a different, Illumina-based TCR-beta assay. The investigation overall reported the following: In approximately 60% of donors, memory CD4+ clonotypes turned up that crossrecognized SARS-CoV-2 and at least one common cold coronavirus spike. Because the crossreactivity analysis focused on spike protein, crossreactivity against other viral proteins was not assessed. Significantly weaker SARS-CoV-2-driven expansion was shown by crossreactive clones than by monoreactive clones, consistent with antigenic imprinting. Pre-pandemic and post-infection samples were not both contributed by any donor, so tracing of the source of pre-existing responses was limited. Naive versus memory sequencing indicated the assay detects memory recall responses rather than primary responses primed during culture. Small numbers of patients and of tested TCRs were a limitation of the study.

CD4+ T cells from unexposed donors were collected before the COVID-19 pandemic (2011-2018). Naive and memory CD4+ T cells were separated from cryopreserved PBMCs by first enriching for CD4 and then performing EasySep naive CD4+ T cell enrichment. Leukapheresis product for the unexposed donors was purchased commercially. PBMCs were isolated from leukapheresis product or whole blood by Ficoll-Paque PLUS gradient centrifugation. PBMCs were either cryopreserved at -140 degrees C or used fresh in the expansion assay. The QIAamp Micro DNA Kit was used to extract genomic DNA from the CD4+ T cells. DNA from uncultured naive and memory CD4+ T cells underwent immunoSEQ TCR-beta sequencing at deep resolution. The study's processing was this. During preprocessing, nonproductive sequences were discarded, as were any CDR3s that did not begin with C, did not end with F or W, or were shorter than 7 amino acids. Cultured and uncultured naive and memory CD4+ repertoires were searched for CDR3s previously identified as spike- and CEF-reactive. CDR3 homology was measured as pairwise Levenshtein distance, computed with the stringdist R package after trimming three terminal residues from each end. TCRdb re-hosts the immuneACCESS table, in-frame sequences only. Its copies lack some clones; in the studies checked, an unresolved V gene accounts for under half of them, and the cause for the rest is not known. V and J calls and clone size are given by that table; D and trimming were obtained from the DNA. This sample has roughly 57,000 clones in its table, and 80% to 90% of those were observed once. Under 1.5% of the sample belongs to the ten largest clones.

Including cysteine and phenylalanine, the CDR3 has 18 amino acids. CDR3 DNA only is kept here, 54 bases in frame from base 1. Trimming removed 5 bases from V and 3 bases from J; the gene matches leave 10 bases unexplained. According to the germline V gene, CDR1 reads SGHTA and CDR2 reads FQGTGA. The sequence links TRBV7-3 to TRBJ2-6, with 10 middle bases fitting TRBD1. This receptor was obtained from a human donor in good health. The sample consisted of memory CD4+ T cells from PBMCs. In light of the paper, this sample's cell subset or site label describes: memory (non-naive) CD4+ T cells. In nucleotide form, the sequence is TGTGCCAGCAGCCTCACGGGACAGGGGATCGGTGGGGCCAACGTCCTGACTTTC. The encoded protein is CASSLTGQGIGGANVLTF. This CDR3, with the reference TRBV7-3 and TRBJ2-6 proteins standing in past its ends, gives the full variable domain GAGVSQTPSNKVTEKGKYVELRCDPISGHTALYWYRQSLGQGPEFLIYFQGTGAADDSGLPNDRFFAVRPEGSVSTLKIQRTERGDSAVYLCASSLTGQGIGGANVLTFGAGSRLTVL.